The entry that follows covers one T cell receptor beta chain sequence. Germline values: CDR1 SNHLY, CDR2 FYNNEI. The CDR3 sequence is 12 residues long. V dropped 6 bases and J dropped 4 bases, with 8 bases sitting between them. This entry is derived from a study of PD-1 blockade in classical Hodgkin lymphoma. Relapse was seen in all patients after autologous stem cell transplantation, and brentuximab vedotin exposure was variable. Assay used: immunoSEQ multiplex PCR; TCRdb lists only in-frame clones, some missing. This table holds some 38,000 clones, around 76% found once. This specimen consisted of peripheral blood mononuclear cells (PBMCs), obtained before the second cycle of nivolumab. This sequence was found in a human donor with classical Hodgkin lymphoma. This rearrangement joins TRBV2 to TRBJ2-3, with unresolved D. The chain's CDR3 is CASRTEADTQYF. The CDR3 DNA follows: TGTGCCAGCAGGACTGAAGCAGATACGCAGTATTTT. The complete variable domain, with remaining parts taken from reference TRBV2 and TRBJ2-3, reads EPEVTQTPSHQVTQMGQEVILRCVPISNHLYFYWYRQILGQKVEFLVSFYNNEISEKSEIFDDQFSVERPDGSNFTLKIRSTKLEDSAMYFCASRTEADTQYFGPGTRLTVL.